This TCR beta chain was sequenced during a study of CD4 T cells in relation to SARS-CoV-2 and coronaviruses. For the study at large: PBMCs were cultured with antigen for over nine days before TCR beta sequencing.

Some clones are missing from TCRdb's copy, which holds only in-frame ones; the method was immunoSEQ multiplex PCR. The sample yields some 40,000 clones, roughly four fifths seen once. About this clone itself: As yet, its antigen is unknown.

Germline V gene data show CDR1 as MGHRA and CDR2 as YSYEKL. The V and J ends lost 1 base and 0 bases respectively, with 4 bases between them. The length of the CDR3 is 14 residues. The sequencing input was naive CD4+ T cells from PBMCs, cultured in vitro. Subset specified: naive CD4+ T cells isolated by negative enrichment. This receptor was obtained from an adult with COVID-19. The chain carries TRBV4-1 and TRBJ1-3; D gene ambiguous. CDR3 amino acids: CASSQVGSGNTIYF. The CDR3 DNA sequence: TGCGCCAGCAGCCAAGTGGGCTCTGGAAACACCATATATTTT.